One and the same sample provided the 31 T cell receptor beta chains below, sequenced in a study of blood T cell repertoires in COVID-19. Data came from immunoSEQ multiplex PCR; TCRdb stores just in-frame clones and leaves some out. The table shows roughly 250,000 clones, with about 80% occurring only once. Sequencing was performed on peripheral blood. Every receptor here comes from a person between 70 and 80 years old with COVID-19, enrolled during active disease.

This rearrangement joins TRBV29-1 to TRBJ2-3; D uncertain. Trimming took 2 bases from V and 7 from J, leaving 10 bases between them. This CDR3 comprises 12 residues. CDR1 and CDR2 from the germline V gene are SQVTM and ANQGSEA. DNA of the CDR3: TGCAGCGTTGAAAGTCAGAAGTATACGCAGTATTTT. The encoded protein is CSVESQKYTQYF.

The rearrangement links TRBV27 to TRBJ1-3; D not resolved. With 8 bases removed from V and 0 bases from J, the gap between germline ends came to 11 bases. This CDR3 is 14 amino acids long. Germline V lookup: CDR1 MNHEY, CDR2 SMNVEV (reference sequence). CDR3 nucleotide sequence: TGTGCCAGCGGTGGCGTAGCCTCTGGAAACACCATATATTTT. Translation: CASGGVASGNTIYF.

In this sample, this clone turned up many times. J is TRBJ1-5 and V is TRBV13; 8 bases agree with TRBD1. The V segment lost 5 bases and the J segment 6 bases; nucleotides outside the gene matches: 6. CDR3 length: 14 amino acids. Germline V lookup: CDR1 PRHDT, CDR2 FYEKMQ (reference sequence). CDR3 in DNA: TGTGCCAGCAGCACCGGACAGGGCGGTCAGCCCCAGCATTTT. Its protein is CASSTGQGGQPQHF. The full variable domain, completed using reference TRBV13 and TRBJ1-5, is AAGVIQSPRHLIKEKRETATLKCYPIPRHDTVYWYQQGPGQDPQFLISFYEKMQSDKGSIPDRFSAQQFSDYHSELNMSSLELGDSALYFCASSTGQGGQPQHFGDGTRLSIL.

V and J are TRBV9 and TRBJ2-1, with 11 bases lining up with TRBD2. This CDR3 contains 14 residues. V shed 7 bases and J 7 bases; nucleotides not matched to a gene: 7. Germline loops: CDR1 SGDLS, CDR2 YYNGEE. In nucleotides, the CDR3 is TGTGCCAGCGAAACTAGCGGGAGATGGAATGAGCAGTTCTTC. It translates to CASETSGRWNEQFF.

In its sample, this clone was seen once. The chain links TRBV12-5 to TRBJ2-3; 14 bases are shared with TRBD2. Germline lookup yields CDR1 LGHNT and CDR2 FRNRAP. Trimming took 0 bases from V and 3 from J; bases not matched to a gene: 11. The CDR3 runs 20 residues. CDR3 sequence (DNA): TGTGCTAGTGGTTTGGTACATGGGACTAGCGGGAGTTTTCGAACAGATACGCAGTATTTT. It is translated as CASGLVHGTSGSFRTDTQYF.

The chain is built from TRBV11-2 and TRBJ2-3; D is possibly TRBD1 (5 bases). The V gene lost 2 bases and the J gene lost 4 bases, with 10 bases spanning the gap. Germline CDR1 is SGHAT and CDR2 is FQNNGV. The CDR3 spans 14 residues. DNA for the CDR3: TGTGCCAGCAGCTTACATCCAGGGCCAGATACGCAGTATTTT. It codes for CASSLHPGPDTQYF.

The J gene is TRBJ2-5, the V gene TRBV19; 8 bases match TRBD2. Germline lookup yields CDR1 LNHDA and CDR2 SQIVND (reference sequence). The length of the CDR3 is 15 residues. Unmatched junction bases numbered 14, after V lost 10 bases and J lost 4 bases. CDR3 sequence: CATAGGAGGLETQYF. The DNA for the CDR3 is TGTGCCACCGCAGGCGGGGCGGGGGGCCTAGAGACCCAGTACTTC. Full variable domain (missing parts from reference TRBV19 and TRBJ2-5): DGGITQSPKYLFRKEGQNVTLSCEQNLNHDAMYWYRQDPGQGLRLIYYSQIVNDFQKGDIAEGYSVSREKKESFPLTVTSAQKNPTAFYLCATAGGAGGLETQYFGPGTRLLVL.

The chain recombines TRBV5-4 with TRBJ2-3; a weak D match, TRBD1 (5 bases). Germline CDR1 and CDR2: SGHNT and YYREEE (reference sequence). There are 15 residues in the CDR3. V lost 0 bases, J lost 0 bases, and 8 bases lay in between. The DNA for the CDR3 is TGTGCCAGCAGCTTGGACAGGAGAAGCACAGATACGCAGTATTTT. It specifies CASSLDRRSTDTQYF.

The chain uses TRBV7-9 and TRBJ2-7; 8 nucleotides align to TRBD1. The CDR3 runs to 14 residues. The J segment lost 6 bases and the V segment lost 2 bases, leaving 6 bases of the junction unmatched. Germline values: CDR1 SEHNR, CDR2 FQNEAQ (reference sequence). CDR3: CASSLKDRESEQYF. CDR3 bases: TGTGCCAGCAGCTTAAAGGACAGGGAATCCGAGCAGTACTTC.

This clone appeared once. The J gene is TRBJ2-1, the V gene TRBV12-5; the match to TRBD2 covers 7 bases. CDR1 and CDR2 from the germline V gene are LGHNT and FRNRAP. V shed 5 bases and J 4 bases; nucleotides not matched to a gene: 14. The CDR3 is 17 residues long. CDR3 in DNA: TGTGCTAGTGGTGCCCCGGGGGGACGGGATGGTTACAATGAGCAGTTCTTC. Its protein is CASGAPGGRDGYNEQFF.

The rearrangement joins TRBV5-4 to TRBJ1-2; D perhaps matches TRBD1 (6 bases). V lost 1 base and J lost 7, with 8 bases in between. This CDR3 region has 12 residues. Germline V CDR1 and CDR2: SGHNT, YYREEE (reference sequence). For the CDR3, the DNA is TGTGCCAGCAGCTTGTTAGGGGGTGGCTACACCTTC. Translated, it gives CASSLLGGGYTF.

V usage is TRBV28 and J usage is TRBJ1-1; 8 nucleotides agree with TRBD1. After removal of 8 bases from V and 1 base from J, the junction contained 9 bases not matched to a gene. The CDR3 is made up of 15 amino acids. The germline V gene encodes CDR1 MDHEN and CDR2 SYDVKM. The CDR3 region has the DNA TGTGCCAGCTATCGCACCACAGGGGGGAACACTGAAGCTTTCTTT. It is translated as CASYRTTGGNTEAFF.

This clone was observed a few times. As DNA, the CDR3 is TGTGCCAGCAGCCCCCCCCACTATAATTCACCCCTCCACTTT. It is translated as CASSPPHYNSPLHF. The V and J genes are TRBV28 and TRBJ1-6; no definite D call. The V and J ends lost 6 bases and 3 bases respectively, with 9 bases between them. In germline, CDR1 is MDHEN, CDR2 SYDVKM. This CDR3 has 14 residues.

V usage is TRBV7-2 and J usage is TRBJ1-2; possibly TRBD1 for D (5 bases). Germline CDR1 and CDR2: SGHTA and FQGNSA. Trimming took off 4 bases at V and 4 bases at J, with 25 bases between the two ends. The CDR3 spans 18 residues. The DNA of the CDR3 is TGTGCCAGCAGCTCCGACCTACACAGCCCCCGACAGTTCTATGGCTACACCTTC. Its translation: CASSSDLHSPRQFYGYTF. Variable domain in full (rest from reference TRBV7-2 and TRBJ1-2): GAGVSQSPSNKVTEKGKDVELRCDPISGHTALYWYRQSLGQGLEFLIYFQGNSAPDKSGLPSDRFSAERTGGSVSTLTIQRTQQEDSAVYLCASSSDLHSPRQFYGYTFGSGTRLTVV.

This clone was seen a few times. The genes are TRBV18 and TRBJ2-5; TRBD2 might be the D (6 bases). This CDR3 is built from 16 residues. Germline assignment: CDR1 KGHSH and CDR2 LQKENI. The V gene lost 3 bases and the J gene lost 2 bases, with 16 bases spanning the gap. The CDR3 coding sequence is TGTGCCAGCTCACCTCTAGCGAGTCAAATACAAGAGACCCAGTACTTC. The encoded protein is CASSPLASQIQETQYF.

In this sample, this clone turned up a few times. The chain has TRBV5-1 and TRBJ2-7; D unclear. The CDR3 is 12 amino acids. CDR1 and CDR2 from the germline V gene are SGHRS and YFSETQ. Deletions cut 3 bases from V and 4 bases from J, with 8 bases between. The CDR3 region is CASSSTNYEQYF. In DNA, the CDR3 is TGCGCCAGCAGCTCTACCAATTACGAGCAGTACTTC.

As concerns this clone: This CDR3 is also generated by other DNA sequences in the sample. The chain couples TRBV15 to TRBJ1-2; tentative D call: TRBD1 (6 bases). CDR1 and CDR2 from the germline V gene are LNHNV and YYDKDF (reference sequence). This CDR3 has 16 amino acids. V was cut by 0 bases and J by 3 bases, with 14 bases left in between. In DNA form, the CDR3 reads TGTGCCACCAGCAGAGATCTCAGGGGCAGGGACTATGGCTACACCTTC. Translating it yields CATSRDLRGRDYGYTF.

The V gene is TRBV28, the J gene TRBJ1-5, with D possibly being TRBD1 (5 bases). Trimming shortened V by 7 bases and J by 1 base, and 17 bases separated the two germline ends. Germline V gene data show CDR1 as MDHEN and CDR2 as SYDVKM. The CDR3 is made up of 16 amino acids. The CDR3 coding sequence is TGTGCCAGCATCAGTGGGGGGGAGTTGAGCAATCAGCCCCAGCATTTT. Its protein product is CASISGGELSNQPQHF.

This clone was recorded once. This chain uses TRBV28 with TRBJ1-4; TRBD1 is a possible D gene (5 bases). Germline V gene data show CDR1 as MDHEN and CDR2 as SYDVKM. The CDR3 totals 18 residues. Trimming took 6 bases from V and 8 from J, leaving 28 bases between them. The CDR3 DNA reads TGTGCCAGCAGCTGGCCTCAGGGTTTACGCACGGAAATCGAAAAACTGTTTTTT. It specifies CASSWPQGLRTEIEKLFF.

This clone was observed a handful of times. The genes are TRBV19 and TRBJ1-2, with D perhaps matching TRBD1 (5 bases). V lost 5 bases and J 7 bases, leaving 14 bases between the germline ends. Looked up from germline, CDR1 is LNHDA and CDR2 is SQIVND (reference sequence). The CDR3 is 13 residues long. The CDR3 sequence is CASSLTDAIGYTF. The CDR3 DNA sequence: TGTGCCAGTAGTCTGACAGATGCTATTGGCTACACCTTC. The whole variable domain, filled in from reference TRBV19 and TRBJ1-2, reads DGGITQSPKYLFRKEGQNVTLSCEQNLNHDAMYWYRQDPGQGLRLIYYSQIVNDFQKGDIAEGYSVSREKKESFPLTVTSAQKNPTAFYLCASSLTDAIGYTFGSGTRLTVV.

In its sample, this clone was seen once. The chain combines TRBV7-2 with TRBJ2-7, with D hard to call. Trimming took off 5 bases at V and 2 bases at J, with 13 bases between the two ends. CDR3 length: 14 amino acids. Looked up from germline, CDR1 is SGHTA and CDR2 is FQGNSA. For the CDR3, the DNA is TGTGCCAGCAGCCCAAACTACGAAGCCTACGAGCAGTACTTC. This translates into CASSPNYEAYEQYF. Full variable domain (remainder filled in from reference TRBV7-2 and TRBJ2-7): GAGVSQSPSNKVTEKGKDVELRCDPISGHTALYWYRQSLGQGLEFLIYFQGNSAPDKSGLPSDRFSAERTGGSVSTLTIQRTQQEDSAVYLCASSPNYEAYEQYFGPGTRLTVT.

This chain uses TRBV5-4 with TRBJ2-2; TRBD1 matches 9 bases. CDR1 SGHNT and CDR2 YYREEE come from the germline V gene (reference sequence). J lost 6 bases, V lost 1 base, and 7 bases had no gene match. The CDR3 totals 16 residues. The CDR3 nucleotides read TGTGCCAGCAGCTTGTCCCCGGGACAGGGCGCCGGGGAGCTGTTTTTT. Amino acid sequence: CASSLSPGQGAGELFF.

The V and J genes are TRBV6-2 or TRBV6-3 and TRBJ1-1; D unresolved. In germline, CDR1 is MNHEY, CDR2 SVGEGT. Trimming removed 5 bases from V and 4 bases from J, with 14 bases in between. The CDR3 is made up of 14 amino acids. The DNA of the CDR3 is TGTGCCAGCAGTCTTCTGTTAACGGGCACTGAAGCTTTCTTT. Translating gives CASSLLLTGTEAFF.

This chain's CDR3 is CSVTSGRGREQYF. In DNA, the CDR3 is TGCAGCGTTACTAGCGGGAGAGGTCGCGAGCAGTACTTC. This rearrangement joins TRBV29-1 to TRBJ2-7; TRBD2 agrees at 11 bases. The germline V gene has CDR1 SQVTM and CDR2 ANQGSEA. This CDR3 contains 13 residues. The ends lost 5 bases at V and 6 bases at J; junction bases unmatched: 6.

The CDR3 coding sequence is TGTGCCAGCAGGCGTTCCATCGGGGTAGCGGAGACCCAGTACTTC. It codes for CASRRSIGVAETQYF. This chain uses TRBV27 with TRBJ2-5; a possible D gene is TRBD2 (5 bases). CDR1 and CDR2 (germline): MNHEY, SMNVEV (reference sequence). V dropped 6 bases and J dropped 5 bases, with 19 bases sitting between them. The CDR3 sequence is 15 residues long.

The chain carries TRBV28 and TRBJ1-6; perhaps TRBD1 as D (6 bases). The CDR3 totals 18 residues. V lost 6 bases and J lost 7, with 25 bases in between. Germline V gene sequence: CDR1 MDHEN, CDR2 SYDVKM. The CDR3 nucleotides are TGTGCCAGCAGCCCCCTCCTTATAAACAGGGCTGAAAATTCACCCCTCCACTTT. It codes for CASSPLLINRAENSPLHF.

The J gene is TRBJ1-2, the V gene TRBV6-5; 10 bases are shared with TRBD1. Germline lookup yields CDR1 MNHEY and CDR2 SVGAGI. This CDR3 spans 15 amino acids. The trim removed 6 bases at V and 3 bases at J, leaving 7 bases unmatched. The CDR3 DNA reads as TGTGCCAGCAGGTATCAGGGACAGGGGTACTATGGCTACACCTTC. This sequence encodes CASRYQGQGYYGYTF.

The CDR3 DNA reads as TGCGCCAGCAGATTAAATCTGGTCGGTAATTCACCCCTCCACTTT. This gives the protein CASRLNLVGNSPLHF. The chain carries TRBV5-1 and TRBJ1-6; D not resolved. The CDR3 spans 15 residues. The germline CDR1 and CDR2 sequences are SGHRS and YFSETQ. The V end lost 5 bases, the J end lost 6 bases, and 15 bases lay between the germline ends.

V usage is TRBV27 and J usage is TRBJ2-7; 7 bases line up with TRBD1. J lost 1 base, V lost 7 bases, and 7 bases had no gene match. The CDR3 loop spans 14 amino acids. CDR1 is MNHEY and CDR2 is SMNVEV in the germline V gene (reference sequence). CDR3 in DNA: TGTGCCAGCACCACTACAGGGGCGTCCTACGAGCAGTACTTC. Amino acids: CASTTTGASYEQYF.

The gene calls are TRBV5-1 and TRBJ1-3, with 7 bases matching TRBD1. The germline V gene encodes CDR1 SGHRS and CDR2 YFSETQ. The CDR3 consists of 16 residues. The J segment lost 2 bases and the V segment lost 1 base, leaving 6 bases of the junction unmatched. CDR3 residues: CASSLRTGAAGNTIYF. CDR3 nucleotides: TGCGCCAGCAGCTTGAGGACAGGAGCTGCTGGAAACACCATATATTTT.

The chain couples TRBV6-6 to TRBJ1-5, with a tentative D call TRBD1 (5 bases). Trimming pared 5 bases from V and 3 bases from J, leaving 20 bases between. Germline values: CDR1 MNHNY, CDR2 SVGAGI (reference sequence). This CDR3 comprises 17 residues. The chain's CDR3 is CASSHRRPSVTNQPQHF. DNA of the CDR3: TGTGCCAGCAGTCACAGGAGACCCTCCGTTACCAATCAGCCCCAGCATTTT.